Below, 17 T cell receptor beta chains from the same sample are listed, as sequenced in a study of cytomegalovirus exposure and HLA in healthy donors. PCR primers comprised 60 Vbeta and 13 Jbeta primers. Method: immunoSEQ multiplex PCR; TCRdb's copy keeps in-frame clones and lacks some. The table includes 100,000 to 150,000 clones, 60% to 85% detected once. Sequencing input: PBMCs. The receptors come from a middle-aged woman in good health and CMV-seropositive.

Only a few counts were recorded for this clone. J is TRBJ1-2 and V is TRBV4-2; D not certain. Per germline, CDR1 LGHNA and CDR2 YNFKEQ. The V gene lost 0 bases and the J gene lost 1 base, with 9 bases spanning the gap. The CDR3 has 15 amino acids. The CDR3 sequence is CASSQDLNGNYGYTF. The CDR3 nucleotides are TGTGCCAGCAGCCAAGATTTGAACGGTAACTATGGCTACACCTTC.

The chain links TRBV4-1 to TRBJ2-5, with D perhaps matching TRBD2 (5 bases). This CDR3 is 14 amino acids long. Between the trimmed V and J ends, which lost 4 bases and 9 bases, there was a span of 18 bases. Germline V CDR1 and CDR2: MGHRA, YSYEKL. Written as DNA, the CDR3 is TGCGCCAGCAGCCTCTCAGCGGATCTTGGGCCCCAGTACTTC. Amino acid sequence: CASSLSADLGPQYF.

This rearrangement joins TRBV5-6 to TRBJ2-7, with TRBD1 matching over 8 bases. Germline loops: CDR1 SGHDT, CDR2 YYEEEE. The CDR3 has 17 amino acids. V lost 0 bases and J lost 4; bases outside the gene matches: 12. CDR3 amino acids: CASSLAPRTGRRYEQYF. The CDR3 region has the DNA TGTGCCAGCAGCTTGGCCCCCAGGACAGGGAGGAGGTACGAGCAGTACTTC.

The rearrangement uses TRBV5-5 and TRBJ2-3; D perhaps matches TRBD2 (6 bases). From germline, CDR1 is SGHKS and CDR2 YYEKEE (reference sequence). The CDR3 contains 15 residues. V lost 4 bases and J 2 bases, leaving 14 bases between the germline ends. The CDR3 sequence is CASSHLRETTDTQYF. The CDR3 DNA reads as TGTGCCAGCAGCCATTTGCGGGAAACCACAGATACGCAGTATTTT.

The chain employs TRBV10-3 and TRBJ2-1, with TRBD2 identical over 10 bases. The CDR3 is 16 residues long. V lost 4 bases, J lost 0 bases, and 3 bases stayed unmatched. Germline V gene sequence: CDR1 ENHRY, CDR2 SYGVKD. Here the CDR3 reads CAISGTSGLSYNEQFF. The CDR3 bases are TGTGCCATCAGTGGGACTAGCGGCCTCTCCTACAATGAGCAGTTCTTC.

The V call is TRBV9, the J call TRBJ2-7; perhaps TRBD2 as D (5 bases). CDR3 length: 15 residues. V lost 4 bases to trimming and J lost 3 bases, with 17 bases between them. Germline lookup yields CDR1 SGDLS and CDR2 YYNGEE. CDR3 DNA sequence: TGTGCCAGCAGCTCGGGGTGGAGCGGAAACTACGAGCAGTACTTC. Translating gives CASSSGWSGNYEQYF.

The genes are TRBV7-2 and TRBJ1-2; D is unclear. The CDR3 has 14 residues. CDR1 SGHTA and CDR2 FQGNSA come from the germline V gene. V lost 5 bases to trimming and J lost 4 bases, with 14 bases between them. The CDR3 spells CASSPELRLYGYTF. CDR3 coding DNA: TGTGCCAGCAGCCCGGAACTGAGGCTCTATGGCTACACCTTC.

This clone has just a few counts. Other DNA sequences in this sample translate to the same CDR3. The chain couples TRBV5-1 to TRBJ2-5, with 10 positions matching TRBD1. After removal of 0 bases from V and 5 bases from J, the junction contained 1 base not matched to a gene. The CDR3 has 14 amino acids. Germline assignment: CDR1 SGHRS and CDR2 YFSETQ. The chain's CDR3 is CASSLGQGAETQYF. The CDR3 DNA is TGCGCCAGCAGCTTGGGACAGGGGGCGGAGACCCAGTACTTC. Filled out from reference TRBV5-1 and TRBJ2-5, the complete variable domain reads KAGVTQTPRYLIKTRGQQVTLSCSPISGHRSVSWYQQTPGQGLQFLFEYFSETQRNKGNFPGRFSGRQFSNSRSEMNVSTLELGDSALYLCASSLGQGAETQYFGPGTRLLVL.

The V gene is TRBV10-3, the J gene TRBJ2-5, with D possibly matching TRBD1 (5 bases). The V gene's germline CDR1 is ENHRY and CDR2 SYGVKD. Trimming took off 3 bases at V and 5 bases at J, with 10 bases between the two ends. There are 13 residues in the CDR3. The CDR3 protein is CAISDEGAETQYF. The CDR3 DNA reads TGTGCCATCAGTGATGAAGGGGCCGAGACCCAGTACTTC.

The CDR3 DNA sequence: TGTGCCAGCAGCTCTAGCGGGACGACAGATACGCAGTATTTT. Protein: CASSSSGTTDTQYF. The genes are TRBV7-2 and TRBJ2-3; 9 positions match TRBD2. V trimming: 4 bases; J trimming: 3 bases; junction bases outside the gene matches: 2. This CDR3 is 14 amino acids long. Looked up from germline, CDR1 is SGHTA and CDR2 is FQGNSA.

The V call is TRBV18, the J call TRBJ2-6, with a tentative D call TRBD1 (6 bases). Germline V gives CDR1 KGHSH, CDR2 LQKENI. The length of the CDR3 is 16 residues. The germline V and J ends were trimmed by 6 bases and 0 bases, with 12 bases remaining between them. CDR3 region: CASSQDRSSGANVLTF. The CDR3 DNA sequence: TGTGCCAGCTCTCAGGACAGAAGCTCTGGGGCCAACGTCCTGACTTTC. The variable domain in full, completed from reference TRBV18 and TRBJ2-6, reads NAGVMQNPRHLVRRRGQEARLRCSPMKGHSHVYWYRQLPEEGLKFMVYLQKENIIDESGMPKERFSAEFPKEGPSILRIQQVVRGDSAAYFCASSQDRSSGANVLTFGAGSRLTVL.

A few counts support this clone. V usage is TRBV10-2 and J usage is TRBJ2-5; 12 bases line up with TRBD2. The germline V gene encodes CDR1 WSHSY and CDR2 SAAADI. CDR3 length: 15 residues. The ends lost 4 bases at V and 3 bases at J; junction bases unmatched: 3. The chain's CDR3 is CASSVRLAGEETQYF. CDR3 nucleotides: TGCGCCAGCAGTGTACGACTAGCGGGGGAAGAGACCCAGTACTTC.

The chain has TRBV5-6 and TRBJ2-6; the D is unclear. Trimming removed 0 bases at V and 0 bases at J, with 7 bases between. Looked up from germline, CDR1 is SGHDT and CDR2 is YYEEEE. The CDR3 loop spans 16 amino acids. The CDR3, as DNA: TGTGCCAGCAGCTTGGGTGGCAACTCTGGGGCCAACGTCCTGACTTTC. It translates to CASSLGGNSGANVLTF. The full variable domain, in which reference TRBV5-6 and TRBJ2-6 provide the parts outside the CDR3, is DAGVTQSPTHLIKTRGQQVTLRCSPKSGHDTVSWYQQALGQGPQFIFQYYEEEERQRGNFPDRFSGHQFPNYSSELNVNALLLGDSALYLCASSLGGNSGANVLTFGAGSRLTVL.

This clone has a handful of counts. The gene calls are TRBV4-3 and TRBJ2-7; 11 bases align to TRBD2. In germline, CDR1 is LGHNA, CDR2 YSLEER. The CDR3 runs 15 residues. Trimming cost V 1 base and J 4 bases; bases outside gene matches: 3. The CDR3 DNA reads TGCGCCAGCAGCCAAGCTGCTAGCGGGAGGTACGAGCAGTACTTC. Encoded protein: CASSQAASGRYEQYF.

The chain's CDR3 is CASGEEINQPQHF. CDR3 DNA sequence: TGTGCCAGCGGAGAGGAGATCAATCAGCCCCAGCATTTT. V gene TRBV2 combines with J gene TRBJ1-5; no definite D call. The CDR3 consists of 13 residues. Between the trimmed V and J ends, which lost 8 bases and 3 bases, there was a span of 11 bases. CDR1 is SNHLY, CDR2 FYNNEI, per germline.

The chain joins TRBV5-1 to TRBJ1-1; D uncertain. The V end was cut by 5 bases, the J end by 3 bases, with 11 bases between. The CDR3 is 13 amino acids. Germline values: CDR1 SGHRS, CDR2 YFSETQ. CDR3 residues: CASRRARDTEAFF. The CDR3 bases are TGCGCCAGCAGGCGGGCGCGGGACACTGAAGCTTTCTTT. Complete variable domain (other parts from reference TRBV5-1 and TRBJ1-1): KAGVTQTPRYLIKTRGQQVTLSCSPISGHRSVSWYQQTPGQGLQFLFEYFSETQRNKGNFPGRFSGRQFSNSRSEMNVSTLELGDSALYLCASRRARDTEAFFGQGTRLTVV.

The rearrangement uses TRBV2 and TRBJ1-4, with TRBD1 as a possible D gene (6 bases). The germline V gene has CDR1 SNHLY and CDR2 FYNNEI. The V end lost 6 bases, the J end lost 1 base, and 12 bases lay between the germline ends. This CDR3 is 15 amino acids long. The CDR3 is CASRNSGQTNEKLFF. CDR3 DNA: TGTGCCAGCAGGAACTCGGGACAAACTAATGAAAAACTGTTTTTT.